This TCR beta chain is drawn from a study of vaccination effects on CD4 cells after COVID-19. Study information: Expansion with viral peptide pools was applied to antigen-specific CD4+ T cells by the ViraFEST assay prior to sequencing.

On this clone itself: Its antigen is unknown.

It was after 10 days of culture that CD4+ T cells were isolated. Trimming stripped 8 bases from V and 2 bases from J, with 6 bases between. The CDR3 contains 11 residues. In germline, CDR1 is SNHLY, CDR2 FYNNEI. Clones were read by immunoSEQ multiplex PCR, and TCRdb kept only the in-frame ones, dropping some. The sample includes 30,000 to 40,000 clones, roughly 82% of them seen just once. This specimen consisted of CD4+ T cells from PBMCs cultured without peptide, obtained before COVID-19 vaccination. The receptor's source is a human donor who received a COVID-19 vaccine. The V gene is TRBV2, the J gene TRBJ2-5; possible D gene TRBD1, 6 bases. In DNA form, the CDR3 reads TGTGCCAGCGGACAGCAAGAGACCCAGTACTTC. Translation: CASGQQETQYF.